This T cell receptor beta chain originates from a study of cytomegalovirus exposure and HLA in healthy donors. The donors comprised healthy bone marrow donors. Trimming cost V 0 bases and J 8 bases; bases outside gene matches: 16. This CDR3 comprises 19 residues. Germline CDR1 and CDR2: LGHNA and YSLEER. Primers for the PCR totalled 60 Vbeta and 13 Jbeta. Only in-frame clones appear in the TCRdb table, and some are missing; sequencing was by immunoSEQ multiplex PCR. The sample consists of approximately 280,000 clones, 86% of them appearing once. The sample consisted of PBMCs. The receptor comes from a man aged 35 to 55 in good health and CMV-seropositive. The rearrangement joins TRBV4-3 to TRBJ2-1; 10 nucleotides match TRBD2. The CDR3 bases are TGCGCCAGCAGCCAAGAGTTTCGACGGGCTAGCGGGAGAATGCATGAGCAGTTCTTC. Its translation is CASSQEFRRASGRMHEQFF.